These 14 T cell receptor beta chains were sequenced from one sample in a study of CD8 T cells in Susac syndrome. The RNA, roughly 0.45 to 1 ug, was put through reverse transcription using random hexamers. TCRdb passed the immunoSEQ multiplex PCR reads through MiXCR, listing each CDR3 protein once. The table includes roughly 200,000 distinct CDR3 sequences, around 94% detected once. Sequenced sample: CD4+ T cells from PBMCs. The receptors shown here come from a human donor with Susac syndrome.

The chain combines TRBV2 with TRBJ2-7, with TRBD2 identical over 8 bases. The CDR3 has 11 amino acids. V was pared by 6 bases and J by 8 bases, with 3 bases of the junction left unmatched. CDR1 is SNHLY and CDR2 is FYNNEI in the germline V gene. CDR3 residues: CASSQRGKQYF. Here the CDR3 DNA reads TGTGCCAGCAGCCAGCGGGGGAAGCAGTACTTC.

J is TRBJ1-1 and V is TRBV5-1, with TRBD1 matching 7 bases. Trimming removed 3 bases from V and 0 bases from J; junction bases left unmatched: 2. CDR1 is SGHRS and CDR2 is YFSETQ in the germline V gene. The CDR3 has 14 amino acids. CDR3 sequence reads: CASSSGQVNTEAFF. CDR3 sequence (DNA): TGCGCCAGCAGCTCAGGACAGGTGAACACTGAAGCTTTCTTT. The variable domain in full, completed from reference TRBV5-1 and TRBJ1-1, reads KAGVTQTPRYLIKTRGQQVTLSCSPISGHRSVSWYQQTPGQGLQFLFEYFSETQRNKGNFPGRFSGRQFSNSRSEMNVSTLELGDSALYLCASSSGQVNTEAFFGQGTRLTVV.

The chain has TRBV6-6 and TRBJ1-1; the D gene is possibly TRBD1 (5 bases). This CDR3 is 12 amino acids long. CDR1 and CDR2 from the germline V gene are MNHNY and SVGAGI (reference sequence). The ends were cut back, 4 bases at V and 6 bases at J, with 9 bases in the middle. CDR3 bases: TGTGCCAGCAGTTCGGGGCCGCCTGAAGCTTTCTTT. Translating gives CASSSGPPEAFF.

The chain is built from TRBV20-1 and TRBJ2-1, with 7 bases matching TRBD1. Germline V gene data show CDR1 as DFQATT and CDR2 as SNEGSKA (reference sequence). Losses at the gene ends were 8 bases for V and 0 bases for J; bases not matched to a gene: 7. This CDR3 is 14 amino acids long. CDR3 sequence reads: CSSYRGGSYNEQFF. In nucleotides, the CDR3 is TGCAGTTCATACAGGGGCGGCTCCTACAATGAGCAGTTCTTC.

The gene calls are TRBV4-2 and TRBJ2-2; possibly TRBD1 or TRBD2 for D (6 bases each). The CDR3 sequence is 16 residues long. Germline V lookup: CDR1 LGHNA, CDR2 YNFKEQ. Trimming removed 1 base from V and 1 base from J, with 10 bases in between. CDR3 in amino acids: CASSQVGGQNTGELFF. CDR3 bases: TGTGCCAGCAGCCAAGTCGGGGGACAGAACACCGGGGAGCTGTTTTTT.

The CDR3, as DNA: TGTGCCAGCAGCCAAGCGATAAGGGGGAACACTGAAGCTTTCTTT. Translation gives CASSQAIRGNTEAFF. The V and J genes are TRBV3-1 and TRBJ1-1; TRBD1 is a possible D gene (5 bases). V was cut by 1 base and J by 1 base, with 10 bases left in between. CDR1 is LGHDT, CDR2 YNNKEL, per germline (reference sequence). The CDR3 extends over 15 amino acids.

The CDR3 loop reads CASSSTGTLYGYTF. CDR3 sequence (DNA): TGTGCCAGCAGTTCGACAGGGACCCTCTATGGCTACACCTTC. J is TRBJ1-2 and V is TRBV6-5; TRBD1 aligns across 7 bases. Per germline, CDR1 MNHEY and CDR2 SVGAGI. V was pared by 4 bases and J by 4 bases, with 6 bases of the junction left unmatched. The CDR3 length is 14 residues.

This sequence joins TRBV18 and TRBJ2-2, with D perhaps given as TRBD1 or TRBD2 (5 bases each). CDR1 and CDR2 from the germline V gene are KGHSH and LQKENI. This CDR3 region has 14 residues. V gave up 3 bases and J gave up 4 bases, with 9 bases separating them. The CDR3 sequence is CASSPSGRTGELFF. Here the CDR3 DNA reads TGTGCCAGCTCACCGTCGGGGCGCACCGGGGAGCTGTTTTTT.

The V call is TRBV6-5, the J call TRBJ2-5, with 14 bases lining up with TRBD2. The germline V gene encodes CDR1 MNHEY and CDR2 SVGAGI. This CDR3 is 17 amino acids long. Trimming at V came to 1 base and at J to 7 bases, leaving 8 bases not matched to a gene. The CDR3 bases are TGTGCCAGCAGTTACTACGGGACTAGCGGGAGTCTTGGGACCCAGTACTTC. Protein: CASSYYGTSGSLGTQYF.

The genes are TRBV2 and TRBJ2-7, with a tentative D call TRBD2 (6 bases). CDR1 SNHLY and CDR2 FYNNEI come from the germline V gene. This CDR3 is 15 amino acids long. Trimming shortened V by 7 bases and J by 3 bases, and 19 bases separated the two germline ends. Here the CDR3 reads CASKWGGRGDYEQYF. The CDR3 DNA reads TGTGCCAGCAAGTGGGGCGGGCGGGGAGACTACGAGCAGTACTTC.

The V call is TRBV2, the J call TRBJ1-1, with D possibly matching TRBD1 (5 bases). Germline-derived CDR1 and CDR2 are SNHLY and FYNNEI. The V end lost 8 bases, the J end lost 3 bases, and 13 bases lay between the germline ends. The CDR3 consists of 13 residues. This CDR3 is CASGGREDTEAFF. CDR3 DNA sequence: TGTGCCAGCGGTGGCAGGGAAGACACTGAAGCTTTCTTT. The full variable domain, rest sourced from reference TRBV2 and TRBJ1-1, is EPEVTQTPSHQVTQMGQEVILRCVPISNHLYFYWYRQILGQKVEFLVSFYNNEISEKSEIFDDQFSVERPDGSNFTLKIRSTKLEDSAMYFCASGGREDTEAFFGQGTRLTVV.

V is TRBV20-1 and J is TRBJ1-3; maybe TRBD1 (5 bases). Germline V gives CDR1 DFQATT, CDR2 SNEGSKA (reference sequence). The CDR3 is 13 residues long. The germline V and J ends were trimmed by 7 bases and 4 bases, with 14 bases remaining between them. The CDR3 nucleotides read TGCAGTGTCCCGGGACCACGGGGAAACACCATATATTTT. It codes for CSVPGPRGNTIYF.

V usage is TRBV12-3 or TRBV12-4 and J usage is TRBJ1-1; no reliable D call. The CDR3 runs to 16 residues. Deletions cut 6 bases from V and 1 base from J, with 18 bases between. The CDR3: CASSTPPPLGNTEAFF. The CDR3 coding sequence is TGTGCCAGCAGCACCCCACCTCCGCTTGGGAACACTGAAGCTTTCTTT.

The chain combines TRBV27 with TRBJ2-1; 8 positions agree with TRBD2. The V gene's germline CDR1 is MNHEY and CDR2 SMNVEV (reference sequence). The CDR3 runs to 14 residues. The junction had 5 bases not matched to a gene; V was cut back by 5 bases and J by 5 bases. In DNA, the CDR3 is TGTGCCAGCAGTCCAAGGACTAGCCACAATGAGCAGTTCTTC. It yields the protein CASSPRTSHNEQFF.